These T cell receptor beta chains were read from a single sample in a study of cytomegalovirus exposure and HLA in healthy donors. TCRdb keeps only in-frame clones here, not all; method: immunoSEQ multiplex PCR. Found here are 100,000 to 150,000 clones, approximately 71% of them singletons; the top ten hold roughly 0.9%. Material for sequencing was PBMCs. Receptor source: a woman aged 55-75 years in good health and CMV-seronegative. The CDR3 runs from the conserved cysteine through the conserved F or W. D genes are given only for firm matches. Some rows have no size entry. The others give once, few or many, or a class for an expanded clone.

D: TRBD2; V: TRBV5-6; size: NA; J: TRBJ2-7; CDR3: CASSFWTSGSYEQYF; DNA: TGTGCCAGCAGCTTCTGGACTAGCGGCTCCTACGAGCAGTACTTC
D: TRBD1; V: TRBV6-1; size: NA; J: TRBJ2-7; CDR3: CASTPTGVVRVGQYF; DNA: TGTGCCAGCACCCCGACAGGGGTTGTACGAGTTGGGCAGTACTTC
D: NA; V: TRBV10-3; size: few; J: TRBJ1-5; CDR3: CAISEVGGMGQPQHF; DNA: TGTGCCATCAGTGAGGTGGGGGGGATGGGTCAGCCCCAGCATTTT
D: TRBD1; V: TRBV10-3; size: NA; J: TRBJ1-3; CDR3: CAIREQGNSGNTIYF; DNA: TGTGCCATCAGGGAACAGGGGAACTCTGGAAACACCATATATTTT
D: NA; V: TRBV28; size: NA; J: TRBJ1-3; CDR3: CASSVPTIRGNTIYF; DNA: TGTGCCAGCAGTGTTCCCACTATAAGGGGAAACACCATATATTTT
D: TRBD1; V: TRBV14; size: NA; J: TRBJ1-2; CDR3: CASSQAGTGPYGYTF; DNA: TGTGCCAGCAGCCAGGCCGGGACAGGACCCTATGGCTACACCTTC
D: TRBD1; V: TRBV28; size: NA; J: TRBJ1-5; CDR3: CASSYRDRDPQPQHF; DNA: TGTGCCAGCAGTTACCGGGACAGGGATCCCCAGCCCCAGCATTTT
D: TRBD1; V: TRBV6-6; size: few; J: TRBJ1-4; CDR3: CASSGTGRNEKLFF; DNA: TGTGCCAGCAGCGGGACAGGGAGGAATGAAAAACTGTTTTTT
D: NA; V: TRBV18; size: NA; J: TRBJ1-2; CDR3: CASSPGAGDYGYTF; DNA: TGTGCCAGCTCACCCGGGGCGGGGGACTATGGCTACACCTTC
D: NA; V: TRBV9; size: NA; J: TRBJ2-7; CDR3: CASSVGLGSYEQYF; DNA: TGTGCCAGCAGCGTAGGACTTGGGTCCTACGAGCAGTACTTC
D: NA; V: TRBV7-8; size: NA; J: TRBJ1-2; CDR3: CASRRAGQSYGYTF; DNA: TGTGCCAGCAGGCGCGCGGGGCAAAGCTATGGCTACACCTTC
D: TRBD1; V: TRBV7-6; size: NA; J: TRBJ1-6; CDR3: CASSLDDRGYNSPLHF; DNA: TGTGCCAGCAGCTTAGACGACAGGGGTTATAACTCACCCCTCCACTTT
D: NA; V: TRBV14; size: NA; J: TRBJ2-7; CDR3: CASSQGGGSYEQYF; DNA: TGTGCCAGCAGCCAAGGAGGGGGCTCCTACGAGCAGTACTTC
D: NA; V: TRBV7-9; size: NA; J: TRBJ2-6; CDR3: CASSPNRERHSGANVLTF; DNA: TGTGCCAGCAGTCCCAACCGGGAGCGCCACTCTGGGGCCAACGTCCTGACTTTC
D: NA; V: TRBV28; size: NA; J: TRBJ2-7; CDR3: CASSEAYTYEQYF; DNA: TGTGCCAGCAGCGAGGCATATACCTACGAGCAGTACTTC
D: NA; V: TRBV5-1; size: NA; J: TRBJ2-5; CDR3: CASSSRAAGETQYF; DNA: TGCGCCAGCAGCTCCAGGGCTGCCGGAGAGACCCAGTACTTC
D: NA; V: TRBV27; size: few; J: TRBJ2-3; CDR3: CASSSPSTDTQYF; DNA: TGTGCCAGCAGTTCTCCTAGCACAGATACGCAGTATTTT
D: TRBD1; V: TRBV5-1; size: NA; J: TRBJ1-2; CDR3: CASSPGGGPNYGYTF; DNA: TGCGCCAGCAGCCCAGGAGGGGGCCCTAACTATGGCTACACCTTC
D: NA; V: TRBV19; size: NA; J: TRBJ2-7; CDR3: CASSLDSRREQYF; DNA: TGTGCCAGTAGTTTGGACAGCCGGCGCGAGCAGTACTTC
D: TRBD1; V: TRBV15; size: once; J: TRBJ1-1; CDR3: CATGQGGSPEAFF; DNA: TGTGCCACCGGACAGGGAGGTAGCCCTGAAGCTTTCTTT
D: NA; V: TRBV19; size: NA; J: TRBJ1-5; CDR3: CASSIWSAGENQPQHF; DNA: TGTGCCAGTAGTATATGGTCGGCAGGGGAAAATCAGCCCCAGCATTTT
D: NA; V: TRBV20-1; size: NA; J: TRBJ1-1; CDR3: CRVHSEAFF; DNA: TGCAGGGTACACAGTGAAGCTTTCTTT
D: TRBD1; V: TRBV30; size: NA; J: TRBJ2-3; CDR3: CAWSVRDSHTDTQYF; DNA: TGTGCCTGGAGTGTAAGGGACAGTCACACAGATACGCAGTATTTT
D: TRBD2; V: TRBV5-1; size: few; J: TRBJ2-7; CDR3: CASSLDPSGSEVYEQYF; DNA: TGCGCCAGCAGCTTGGATCCTAGCGGGAGTGAGGTCTACGAGCAGTACTTC
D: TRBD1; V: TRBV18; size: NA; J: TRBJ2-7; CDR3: CASSQGTGVAYEQYF; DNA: TGTGCCAGCTCACAGGGGACAGGGGTAGCCTACGAGCAGTACTTC
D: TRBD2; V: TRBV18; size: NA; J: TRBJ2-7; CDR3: CASSTGTSGRADEQYF; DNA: TGTGCCAGCTCAACAGGGACTAGCGGGAGGGCCGACGAGCAGTACTTC
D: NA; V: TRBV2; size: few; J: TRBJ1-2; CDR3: CASSPTRTDDYGYTF; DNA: TGTGCCAGCAGTCCGACCCGGACAGACGACTATGGCTACACCTTC
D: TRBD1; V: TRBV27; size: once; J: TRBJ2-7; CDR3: CASKTGGRYEQYF; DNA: TGTGCCAGCAAGACAGGGGGCCGGTACGAGCAGTACTTC
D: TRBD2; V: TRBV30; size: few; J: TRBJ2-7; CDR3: CAWREIAGVRRYEQYF; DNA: TGTGCCTGGAGGGAAATAGCGGGAGTCAGACGGTACGAGCAGTACTTC
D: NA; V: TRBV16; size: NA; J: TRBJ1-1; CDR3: CASSSGAREAFF; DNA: TGTGCCAGCAGCTCAGGGGCACGCGAAGCTTTCTTT
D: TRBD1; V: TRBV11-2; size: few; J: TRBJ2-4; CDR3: CASSIGQGTNIQYF; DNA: TGTGCCAGCAGTATCGGACAGGGAACGAACATTCAGTACTTC